The 13 T cell receptor beta chains in this list originate from one sample, sequenced in a study of cytomegalovirus exposure and HLA in healthy donors. The primer mix had 60 Vbeta and 13 Jbeta primers. Assay: immunoSEQ multiplex PCR; the TCRdb copy retains only in-frame clones and omits some. In the table there are over 70,000 clones, 75% to 85% of which are singletons. The sample taken for sequencing was PBMCs. These receptors were collected from a man between 45 and 60 years old in good health and CMV-seropositive.

The chain couples TRBV6-5 to TRBJ2-1, with 8 bases aligning to TRBD2. V was pared by 4 bases and J by 7 bases, with 12 bases of the junction left unmatched. Germline CDR1 is MNHEY and CDR2 is SVGAGI. The CDR3 is 16 residues long. The CDR3 region has the DNA TGTGCCAGCAGTTCCGTACTAGCGGTTACGGAGAATGAGCAGTTCTTC. This sequence encodes CASSSVLAVTENEQFF.

The CDR3 is CASSPGEVYNEQFF. The CDR3 nucleotides are TGTGCCAGCAGCCCGGGGGAGGTCTACAATGAGCAGTTCTTC. The rearrangement uses TRBV5-4 and TRBJ2-1; D is possibly TRBD2 (6 bases). The CDR3 loop spans 14 amino acids. Trimming shortened V by 4 bases and J by 3 bases, and 11 bases separated the two germline ends. Germline loops: CDR1 SGHNT, CDR2 YYREEE (reference sequence).

The chain combines TRBV7-2 with TRBJ2-2; D possibly corresponds to TRBD1 (6 bases). The CDR3 has 16 residues. Germline CDR1 reads SGHTA; CDR2 reads FQGNSA. V dropped 2 bases and J dropped 5 bases, with 15 bases sitting between them. The CDR3 DNA reads TGTGCCAGCAGCTTAATAGGCAGGGGTAAAACCGGGGAGCTGTTTTTT. It yields the protein CASSLIGRGKTGELFF.

The chain combines TRBV19 with TRBJ1-2; weak D call: TRBD1 (5 bases). The CDR3 has 12 amino acids. CDR1 and CDR2 (germline): LNHDA, SQIVND (reference sequence). The germline V and J ends were trimmed by 5 bases and 9 bases, with 13 bases remaining between them. DNA for the CDR3: TGTGCCAGTAGTGACCCAGGGCAACGCTACACCTTC. This gives the protein CASSDPGQRYTF.

The chain carries TRBV5-1 and TRBJ2-5; 7 bases align to TRBD2. The J call may be wrong; the DNA end is better matched by TRBJ2-7. Germline V gene sequence: CDR1 SGHRS, CDR2 YFSETQ. CDR3 length equals 14 residues. The CDR3: CASSEAGNRVEQYF. CDR3 coding DNA: TGCGCCAGCAGCGAAGCGGGAAATAGGGTCGAGCAGTACTTC.

The chain carries TRBV29-1 and TRBJ1-5; TRBD1 agrees at 9 bases. CDR1 and CDR2 (germline): SQVTM, ANQGSEA. The CDR3 contains 14 residues. V lost 4 bases to trimming and J lost 5 bases; unmatched junction nucleotides: 6. CDR3 region: CSVGGTGLDQPQHF. CDR3 sequence (DNA): TGCAGCGTTGGAGGGACAGGGTTAGATCAGCCCCAGCATTTT.

The chain links TRBV5-4 to TRBJ1-1; D possibly corresponds to TRBD1 (5 bases). Trimming took 10 bases from V and 11 from J, leaving 30 bases between them. The CDR3 is made up of 15 amino acids. Germline-derived CDR1 and CDR2 are SGHNT and YYREEE (reference sequence). For the CDR3, the DNA is TGTGCCTTCCAGGGAGGGGTTAGAGTTCACGGAAGCGCTTTCTTT. Protein: CAFQGGVRVHGSAFF.

The V gene is TRBV9, the J gene TRBJ1-2; 7 nucleotides align to TRBD1. J gave up 4 bases and V 4 bases, and 7 bases lay outside the gene matches. The CDR3 has 14 residues. Germline V gives CDR1 SGDLS, CDR2 YYNGEE. The CDR3 DNA reads as TGTGCCAGCAGCCCGTGGGACAGCCCCTATGGCTACACCTTC. This codes for CASSPWDSPYGYTF.

This clone was detected only once. The chain employs TRBV5-4 and TRBJ2-7, with a weak D call TRBD2 (5 bases). Germline V gene lookup returns CDR1 SGHNT and CDR2 YYREEE (reference sequence). The CDR3 totals 15 residues. The germline V and J ends were trimmed by 0 bases and 5 bases, with 15 bases remaining between them. Written as DNA, the CDR3 is TGTGCCAGCAGCTTGGGAGGGATCCGAGAAAACGAGCAGTACTTC. The encoded protein is CASSLGGIRENEQYF.

The V and J genes are TRBV5-1 and TRBJ2-6; tentative D call: TRBD2 (5 bases). Germline values: CDR1 SGHRS, CDR2 YFSETQ. Trimming removed 0 bases at V and 0 bases at J, with 7 bases between. This CDR3 spans 16 amino acids. CDR3 DNA sequence: TGCGCCAGCAGCTTGGGAGACTACTCTGGGGCCAACGTCCTGACTTTC. Amino acid sequence: CASSLGDYSGANVLTF.

The genes are TRBV4-2 and TRBJ1-2; 8 nucleotides match TRBD1. The germline CDR1 and CDR2 sequences are LGHNA and YNFKEQ. This CDR3 spans 18 amino acids. J was trimmed by 4 bases and V by 3 bases; bases with no gene match: 16. The CDR3 bases are TGTGCCAGCAGCCATACGGACAGGGTACGGTTCGGCGCCTATGGCTACACCTTC. As protein: CASSHTDRVRFGAYGYTF.

The chain recombines TRBV7-2 with TRBJ2-5; TRBD1 aligns across 10 bases. The CDR3 consists of 14 residues. From germline, CDR1 is SGHTA and CDR2 FQGNSA. This CDR3 is CSSLDRGLEETQYF. As DNA, the CDR3 is TGTTCGTCCCTAGACAGGGGGCTAGAAGAGACCCAGTACTTC.

This clone is a singleton in its sample. V is TRBV27 and J is TRBJ1-1; 7 bases are shared with TRBD1. The CDR3 contains 14 residues. Germline V gene sequence: CDR1 MNHEY, CDR2 SMNVEV (reference sequence). J gave up 5 bases and V 0 bases, and 3 bases lay outside the gene matches. In DNA, the CDR3 is TGTGCCAGCAGTTTATCGCAGGGGGTAACTGAAGCTTTCTTT. Protein product: CASSLSQGVTEAFF.